This note documents a single T cell receptor (beta chain) sequence. The method was immunoSEQ multiplex PCR; TCRdb's version includes in-frame clones alone and lacks a portion of them. In the table there are about 120,000 clones, 85% to 90% of which are singletons. This sample was included in a study of T cell responses to AZD1222 COVID-19 vaccine. The source of this sequence is an adult in good health. The starting material was peripheral blood, obtained on day 0 of AZD1222 vaccination.

CDR3 residues: CASSLIDGGQFF. The CDR3 nucleotides are TGTGCCAGCAGCTTAATAGACGGGGGGCAGTTCTTC. This chain connects TRBV13 to TRBJ2-1, with D possibly being TRBD2 (6 bases). Germline CDR1 is PRHDT and CDR2 is FYEKMQ (reference sequence). This CDR3 comprises 12 residues. Trimming cost V 2 bases and J 12 bases, with 11 bases left between them. The full variable domain, with the rest looked up from reference TRBV13 and TRBJ2-1, is AAGVIQSPRHLIKEKRETATLKCYPIPRHDTVYWYQQGPGQDPQFLISFYEKMQSDKGSIPDRFSAQQFSDYHSELNMSSLELGDSALYFCASSLIDGGQFFGPGTRLTVL.